The TCR beta chain under discussion was sequenced for a study of lymphopenia after photon versus proton radiotherapy. Study-wide points: After lymphocyte nadir, photon-treated repertoires showed oligoclonal expansion, especially CD8+ Temra. Proton therapy kept repertoires fairly stable, unlike photons, which gained effector/memory cells.

Germline trimming cut 2 bases from V and 2 bases from J; bases unmatched to any gene: 5. CDR1 is SGHNT, CDR2 YENEEA, per germline. The CDR3 length is 16 residues. TCRdb keeps only in-frame clones here, not all; method: immunoSEQ multiplex PCR. The sample has approximately 31,000 clones, approximately 80% seen once. Turning to this clone: Its target is unknown.

The sequence came from a woman between 65 and 79 years old with pancreatic cancer. The material was peripheral blood, obtained from a patient treated with proton-based radiotherapy. The chain recombines TRBV11-3 with TRBJ2-5; 10 bases are a match to TRBD2. Here the CDR3 reads CASSLRTSGLQETQYF. In nucleotides, the CDR3 is TGTGCCAGCAGCTTAAGGACTAGCGGATTACAAGAGACCCAGTACTTC.